These 10 T cell receptor beta chains were all obtained from the same sample, sequenced in a study of Graves' ophthalmopathy and Graves' hyperthyroidism. TCR beta CDR3 amplification used RNA transcripts. RT-PCR was first run with HTBI primers, then multiplex PCR in a second round. TCRdb used MiXCR to reprocess the multiplex PCR reads, holding one entry per CDR3 protein. The sample yields 350,000 to 450,000 distinct CDR3 sequences, 15% to 20% seen once. Material for sequencing was peripheral blood. The receptors shown here come from a woman aged 18-30 years with Graves' ophthalmopathy.

This clonotype was seen ten or more times. A much larger clonotype is one base distant, so this may be a read error. V is TRBV6-5 and J is TRBJ2-7; D gene uncertain. This CDR3 contains 11 residues. Germline V gene sequence: CDR1 MNHEY, CDR2 SVGAGI. Trimming took 1 base from V and 3 from J, leaving 1 base between them. The CDR3 spells CASSYFYEQYF. The CDR3 region has the DNA TGTGCCAGCAGTTACTTCTACGAGCAGTACTTC.

This clonotype was recorded once. This chain joins TRBV4-2 and TRBJ1-2, with TRBD1 as a possible D gene (6 bases). The CDR3 loop spans 13 amino acids. From germline, CDR1 is LGHNA and CDR2 YNFKEQ. Trimming cost V 0 bases and J 7 bases, with 9 bases left between them. CDR3 coding DNA: TGTGCCAGCAGCCAAGATCGCAGGGGTGGCTACACCTTC. Translating it yields CASSQDRRGGYTF.

This clonotype has a count of ten or more. The rearrangement joins TRBV6-4 to TRBJ2-2; TRBD2 agrees at 7 bases. Germline V gene lookup returns CDR1 MRHNA and CDR2 SNTAGT. This CDR3 contains 13 residues. V lost 5 bases and J lost 6; bases outside the gene matches: 3. Written as DNA, the CDR3 is TGTGCCAGCAGTCGACTAGCCGCCGGGGAGCTGTTTTTT. Protein: CASSRLAAGELFF.

Here the CDR3 reads CASSLFRDPPTHEQYF. CDR3 coding DNA: TGTGCCAGCAGTTTATTCCGAGATCCACCTACCCACGAGCAGTACTTC. The chain uses TRBV7-3 and TRBJ2-7; D is undetermined. The ends were cut back, 6 bases at V and 5 bases at J, with 23 bases in the middle. Germline values: CDR1 SGHTA, CDR2 FQGTGA. The CDR3 length is 16 residues.

This clonotype was picked up many times. CDR3 amino acids: CASSRPRTSGRAGELFF. CDR3 in DNA: TGTGCCAGCAGCCGCCCCCGGACTAGCGGGAGGGCCGGGGAGCTGTTTTTT. V and J are TRBV7-3 and TRBJ2-2; 15 bases fit TRBD2. CDR3 length: 17 amino acids. The germline CDR1 and CDR2 sequences are SGHTA and FQGTGA. V was clipped by 5 bases and J by 6 bases; unmatched bases: 7.

This clonotype was observed a few times. The chain is built from TRBV6-2 or TRBV6-3 and TRBJ1-5; D unresolved. Trimming took off 0 bases at V and 5 bases at J, with 11 bases between the two ends. CDR3 length equals 15 residues. Germline assignment: CDR1 MNHEY and CDR2 SVGEGT. CDR3 bases: TGTGCCAGCAGTTACTCGTTCTCCCGTGATCAGCCCCAGCATTTT. Protein sequence: CASSYSFSRDQPQHF.

V usage is TRBV6-2 or TRBV6-3 and J usage is TRBJ2-7; 10 nucleotides agree with TRBD1. The CDR3 extends over 16 amino acids. The V gene's germline CDR1 is MNHEY and CDR2 SVGEGT. With 3 bases clipped from V and 5 bases from J, the junction kept 10 bases outside the gene matches. CDR3 sequence reads: CASSYSPGQGFDEQYF. The DNA of the CDR3 is TGTGCCAGCAGTTATTCCCCGGGACAGGGGTTCGACGAGCAGTACTTC.

This clonotype was counted many times. The chain links TRBV29-1 to TRBJ2-5, with D perhaps being TRBD1 or TRBD2 (7 bases each). This CDR3 spans 16 amino acids. Per germline, CDR1 SQVTM and CDR2 ANQGSEA. With 3 bases removed from V and 2 bases from J, the gap between germline ends came to 19 bases. CDR3 nucleotide sequence: TGCAGCGTTGAGGGAGGGGGCTCGTCCGCGCAAGAGACCCAGTACTTC. Translation gives CSVEGGGSSAQETQYF.

Concerning this clonotype: One end of the junction fails to match germline, which may point to a read error. The chain joins TRBV11-1 to TRBJ1-2, with a tentative D call TRBD1 (5 bases). Germline V gene lookup returns CDR1 SGHAT and CDR2 FQDESV (reference sequence). There are 17 residues in the CDR3. CDR3 amino acids: CASSLAAQTAGIYGYTF. For the CDR3, the DNA is TGTGCCAGCAGTTTAGCCGCGCAGACAGCAGGGATCTATGGCTACACCTTC.

This clonotype was observed at least ten times. The chain recombines TRBV5-8 with TRBJ1-6, with TRBD1 as a possible D gene (5 bases). The CDR3 is made up of 17 amino acids. V was clipped by 5 bases and J by 0 bases, with 15 bases between them. Per germline, CDR1 SGHTS and CDR2 YDEGEE. DNA of the CDR3: TGTGCCAGCAGGGCGGGACGGGGGAGCTCCTATAATTCACCCCTCCACTTT. Translated, it gives CASRAGRGSSYNSPLHF. Looking up the rest from reference TRBV5-8 and TRBJ1-6 gives the full variable domain: EAGVTQSPTHLIKTRGQQATLRCSPISGHTSVYWYQQALGLGLQFLLWYDEGEERNRGNFPPRFSGRQFPNYSSELNVNALELEDSALYLCASRAGRGSSYNSPLHFGNGTRLTVT.